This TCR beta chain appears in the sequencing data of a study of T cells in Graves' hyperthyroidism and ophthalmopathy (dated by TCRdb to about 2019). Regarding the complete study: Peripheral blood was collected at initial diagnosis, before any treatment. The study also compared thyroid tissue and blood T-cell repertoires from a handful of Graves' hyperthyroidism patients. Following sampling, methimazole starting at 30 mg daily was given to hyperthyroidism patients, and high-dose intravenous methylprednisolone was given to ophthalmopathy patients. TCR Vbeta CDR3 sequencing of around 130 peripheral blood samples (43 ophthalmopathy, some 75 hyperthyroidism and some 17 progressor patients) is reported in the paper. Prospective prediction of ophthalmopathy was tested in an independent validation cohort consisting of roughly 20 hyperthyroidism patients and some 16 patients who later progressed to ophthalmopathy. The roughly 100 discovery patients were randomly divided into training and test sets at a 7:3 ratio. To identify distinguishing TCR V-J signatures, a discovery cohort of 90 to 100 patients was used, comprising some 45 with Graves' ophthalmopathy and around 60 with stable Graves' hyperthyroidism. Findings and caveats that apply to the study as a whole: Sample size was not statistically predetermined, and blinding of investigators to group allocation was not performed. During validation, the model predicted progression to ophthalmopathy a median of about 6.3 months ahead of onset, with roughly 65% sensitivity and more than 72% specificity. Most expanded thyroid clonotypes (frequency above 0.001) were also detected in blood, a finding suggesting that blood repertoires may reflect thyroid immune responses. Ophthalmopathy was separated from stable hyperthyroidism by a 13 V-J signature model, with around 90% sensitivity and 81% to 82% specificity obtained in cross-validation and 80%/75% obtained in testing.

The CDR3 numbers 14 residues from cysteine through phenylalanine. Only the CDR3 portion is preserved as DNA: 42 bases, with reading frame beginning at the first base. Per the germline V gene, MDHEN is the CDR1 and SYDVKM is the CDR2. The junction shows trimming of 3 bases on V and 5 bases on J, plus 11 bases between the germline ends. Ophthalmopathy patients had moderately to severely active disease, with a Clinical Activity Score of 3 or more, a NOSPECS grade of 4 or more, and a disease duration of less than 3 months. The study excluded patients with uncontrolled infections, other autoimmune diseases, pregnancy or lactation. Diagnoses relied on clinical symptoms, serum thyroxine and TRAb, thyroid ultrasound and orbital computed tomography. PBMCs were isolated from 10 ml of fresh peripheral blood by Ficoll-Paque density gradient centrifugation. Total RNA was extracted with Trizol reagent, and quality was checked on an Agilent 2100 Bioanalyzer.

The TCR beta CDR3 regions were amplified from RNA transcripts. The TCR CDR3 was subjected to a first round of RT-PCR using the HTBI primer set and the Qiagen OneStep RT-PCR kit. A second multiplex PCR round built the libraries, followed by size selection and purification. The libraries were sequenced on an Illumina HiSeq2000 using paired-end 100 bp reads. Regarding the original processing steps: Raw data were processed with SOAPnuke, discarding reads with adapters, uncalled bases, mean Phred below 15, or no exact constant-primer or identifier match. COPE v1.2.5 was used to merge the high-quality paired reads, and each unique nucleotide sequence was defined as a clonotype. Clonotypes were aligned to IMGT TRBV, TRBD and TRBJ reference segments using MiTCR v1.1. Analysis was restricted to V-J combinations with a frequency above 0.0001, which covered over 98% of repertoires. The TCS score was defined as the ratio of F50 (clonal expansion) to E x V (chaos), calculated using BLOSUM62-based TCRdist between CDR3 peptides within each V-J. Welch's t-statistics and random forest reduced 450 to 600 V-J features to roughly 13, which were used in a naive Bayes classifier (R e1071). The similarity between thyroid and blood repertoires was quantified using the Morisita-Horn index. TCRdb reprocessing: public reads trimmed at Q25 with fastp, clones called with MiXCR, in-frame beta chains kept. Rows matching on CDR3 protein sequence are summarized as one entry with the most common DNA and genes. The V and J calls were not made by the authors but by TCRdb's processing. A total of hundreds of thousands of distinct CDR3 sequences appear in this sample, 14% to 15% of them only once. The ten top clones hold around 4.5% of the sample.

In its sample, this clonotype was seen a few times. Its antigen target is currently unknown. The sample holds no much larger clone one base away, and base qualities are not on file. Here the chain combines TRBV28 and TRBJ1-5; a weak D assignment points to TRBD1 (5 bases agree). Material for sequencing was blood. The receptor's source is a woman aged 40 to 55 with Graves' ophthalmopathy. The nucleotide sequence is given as TGTGCCAGCAGTTTCGTCGACAGAGATCAGCCCCAGCATTTT. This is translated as CASSFVDRDQPQHF.